This T cell receptor beta chain was documented in a study of blood T cells in healthy people across ages. The germline V gene has CDR1 MNHEY and CDR2 SVGAGI. CDR3 length: 15 amino acids. Remarks on this clonotype: A read error may explain this, as a much larger clone is one base away.

A second PCR, run for about 6 to 12 cycles, used a sample-barcoded 5' primer plus a J-beta primer mix. Via MiXCR, TCRdb re-called the 5' RACE reads, giving one row per CDR3 protein. Of 550,000 to 800,000 distinct CDR3 sequences in the sample, around 21% were seen once. The sequence derives from a man between 65 and 80 years old in good health. The V call is TRBV6-5, the J call TRBJ2-5; 7 nucleotides agree with TRBD1. The end of the DNA aligns better with TRBJ2-7, so the J call may be wrong. Sequencing was carried out using blood. CDR3 sequence reads: CVSSTLWKGAYEQYF. The CDR3 coding sequence is TGTGTCAGCAGTACCCTTTGGAAGGGGGCTTACGAGCAGTACTTC.